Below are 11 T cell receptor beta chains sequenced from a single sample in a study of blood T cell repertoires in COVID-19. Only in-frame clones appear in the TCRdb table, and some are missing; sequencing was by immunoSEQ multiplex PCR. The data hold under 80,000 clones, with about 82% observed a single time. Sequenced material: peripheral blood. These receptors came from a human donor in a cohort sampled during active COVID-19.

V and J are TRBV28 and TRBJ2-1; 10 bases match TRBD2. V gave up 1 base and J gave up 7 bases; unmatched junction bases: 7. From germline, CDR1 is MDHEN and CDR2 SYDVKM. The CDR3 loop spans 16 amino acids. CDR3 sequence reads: CASSLSLAGAWNEQFF. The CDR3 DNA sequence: TGTGCCAGCAGTTTATCCCTAGCGGGAGCTTGGAATGAGCAGTTCTTC. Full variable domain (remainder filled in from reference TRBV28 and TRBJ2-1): DVKVTQSSRYLVKRTGEKVFLECVQDMDHENMFWYRQDPGLGLRLIYFSYDVKMKEKGDIPEGYSVSREKKERFSLILESASTNQTSMYLCASSLSLAGAWNEQFFGPGTRLTVL.

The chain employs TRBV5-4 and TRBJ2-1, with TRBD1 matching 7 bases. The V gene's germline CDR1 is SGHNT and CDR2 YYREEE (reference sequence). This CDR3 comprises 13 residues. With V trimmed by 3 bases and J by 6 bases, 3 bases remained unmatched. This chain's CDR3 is CASSWTGSNEQFF. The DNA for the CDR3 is TGTGCCAGCAGCTGGACAGGTTCCAATGAGCAGTTCTTC. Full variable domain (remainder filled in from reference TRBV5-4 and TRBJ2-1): ETGVTQSPTHLIKTRGQQVTLRCSSQSGHNTVSWYQQALGQGPQFIFQYYREEENGRGNFPPRFSGLQFPNYSSELNVNALELDDSALYLCASSWTGSNEQFFGPGTRLTVL.

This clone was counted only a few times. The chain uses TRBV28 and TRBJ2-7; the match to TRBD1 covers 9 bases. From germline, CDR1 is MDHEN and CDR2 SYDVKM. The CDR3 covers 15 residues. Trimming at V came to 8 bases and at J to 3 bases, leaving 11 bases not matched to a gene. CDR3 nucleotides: TGTGCCAGCTCATCCGCCGGGACAGGGATCTACGAGCAGTACTTC. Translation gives CASSSAGTGIYEQYF.

Here the CDR3 reads CASSTSPQGAAGELFF. The CDR3 DNA is TGTGCCAGCAGTACCTCCCCCCAGGGGGCGGCCGGGGAGCTGTTTTTT. This sequence joins TRBV6-4 and TRBJ2-2, with 8 bases that match TRBD1. V shed 5 bases, J shed 6 bases, and the junction held 11 bases outside the gene matches. CDR1 and CDR2 from the germline V gene are MRHNA and SNTAGT. This CDR3 is 16 amino acids long.

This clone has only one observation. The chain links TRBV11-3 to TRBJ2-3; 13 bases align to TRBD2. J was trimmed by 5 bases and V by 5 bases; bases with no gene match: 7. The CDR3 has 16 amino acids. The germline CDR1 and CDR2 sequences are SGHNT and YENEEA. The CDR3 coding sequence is TGTGCCAGCAGCCCAGGACTAGCGGGAGCATTAGATACGCAGTATTTT. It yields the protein CASSPGLAGALDTQYF.

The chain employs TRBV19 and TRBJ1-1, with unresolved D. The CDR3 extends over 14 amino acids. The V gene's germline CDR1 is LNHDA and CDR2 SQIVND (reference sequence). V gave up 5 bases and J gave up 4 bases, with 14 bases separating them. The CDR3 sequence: CASSPQSHTTEAFF. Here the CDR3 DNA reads TGTGCCAGTAGTCCCCAGTCCCACACCACTGAAGCTTTCTTT.

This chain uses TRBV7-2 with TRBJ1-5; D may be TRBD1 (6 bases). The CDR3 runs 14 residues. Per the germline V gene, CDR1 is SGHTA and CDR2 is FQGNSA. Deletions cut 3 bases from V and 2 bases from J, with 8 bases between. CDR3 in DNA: TGTGCCAGCAGCTTCCGACAGGGCAATCAGCCCCAGCATTTT. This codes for CASSFRQGNQPQHF.

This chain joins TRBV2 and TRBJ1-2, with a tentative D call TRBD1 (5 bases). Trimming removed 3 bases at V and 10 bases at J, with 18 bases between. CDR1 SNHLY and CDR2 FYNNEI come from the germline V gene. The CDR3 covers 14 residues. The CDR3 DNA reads TGTGCCAGCAGTGAGAACGTGGACAAAGTGGACTACACCTTC. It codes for CASSENVDKVDYTF.

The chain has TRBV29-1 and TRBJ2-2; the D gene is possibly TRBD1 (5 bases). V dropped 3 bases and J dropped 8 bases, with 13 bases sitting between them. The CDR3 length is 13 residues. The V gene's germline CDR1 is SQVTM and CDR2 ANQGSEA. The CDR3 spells CSVDRGAPGELFF. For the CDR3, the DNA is TGCAGCGTTGATAGGGGCGCCCCAGGGGAGCTGTTTTTT.

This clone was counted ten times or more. For the CDR3, the DNA is TGTGCCGGGGACAAGGATTATAGCAATCAGCCCCAGCATTTT. This sequence encodes CAGDKDYSNQPQHF. The rearrangement uses TRBV6-5 and TRBJ1-5; tentatively, D is TRBD1 (6 bases). The CDR3 is 14 residues long. Germline V gene lookup returns CDR1 MNHEY and CDR2 SVGAGI. The germline V and J ends were trimmed by 11 bases and 0 bases, with 14 bases remaining between them.

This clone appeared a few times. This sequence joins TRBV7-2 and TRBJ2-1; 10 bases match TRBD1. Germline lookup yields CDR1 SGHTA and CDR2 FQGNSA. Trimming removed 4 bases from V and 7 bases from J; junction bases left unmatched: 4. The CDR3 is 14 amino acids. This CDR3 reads CASSWDRGVNEQFF. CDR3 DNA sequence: TGTGCCAGCAGCTGGGACAGGGGAGTGAATGAGCAGTTCTTC.